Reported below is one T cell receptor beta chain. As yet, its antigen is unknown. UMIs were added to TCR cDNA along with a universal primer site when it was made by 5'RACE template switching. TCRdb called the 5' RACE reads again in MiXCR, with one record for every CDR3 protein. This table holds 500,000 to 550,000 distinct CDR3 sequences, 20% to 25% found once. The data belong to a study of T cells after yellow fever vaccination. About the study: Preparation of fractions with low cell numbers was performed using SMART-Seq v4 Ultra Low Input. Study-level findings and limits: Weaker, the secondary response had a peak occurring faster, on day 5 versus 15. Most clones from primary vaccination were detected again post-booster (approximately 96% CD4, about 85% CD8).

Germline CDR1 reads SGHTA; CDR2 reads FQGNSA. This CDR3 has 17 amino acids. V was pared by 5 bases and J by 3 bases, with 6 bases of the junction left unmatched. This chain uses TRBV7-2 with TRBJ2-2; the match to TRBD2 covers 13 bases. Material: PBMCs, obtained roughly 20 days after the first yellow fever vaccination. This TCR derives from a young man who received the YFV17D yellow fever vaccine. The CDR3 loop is CASSGGLAGRHTGELFF. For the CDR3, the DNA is TGTGCCAGCAGCGGGGGACTAGCGGGGCGCCACACCGGGGAGCTGTTTTTT.